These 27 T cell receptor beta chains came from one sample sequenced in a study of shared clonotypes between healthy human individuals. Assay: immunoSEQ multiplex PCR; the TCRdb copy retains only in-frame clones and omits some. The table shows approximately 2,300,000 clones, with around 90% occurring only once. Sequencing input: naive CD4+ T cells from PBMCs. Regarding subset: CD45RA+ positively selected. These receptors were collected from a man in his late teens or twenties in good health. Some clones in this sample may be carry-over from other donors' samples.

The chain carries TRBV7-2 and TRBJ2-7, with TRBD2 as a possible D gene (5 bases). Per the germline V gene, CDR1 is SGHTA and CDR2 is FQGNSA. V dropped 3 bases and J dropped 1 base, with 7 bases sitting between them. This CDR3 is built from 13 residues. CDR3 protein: CASSFPGSYEQYF. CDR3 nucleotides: TGTGCCAGCAGCTTTCCGGGGTCCTACGAGCAGTACTTC.

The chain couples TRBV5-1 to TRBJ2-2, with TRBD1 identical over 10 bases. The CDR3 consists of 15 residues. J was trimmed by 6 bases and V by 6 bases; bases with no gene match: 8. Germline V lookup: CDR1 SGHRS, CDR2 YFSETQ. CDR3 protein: CASNKGTGDPGELFF. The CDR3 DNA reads TGCGCCAGCAATAAAGGGACAGGGGACCCCGGGGAGCTGTTTTTT.

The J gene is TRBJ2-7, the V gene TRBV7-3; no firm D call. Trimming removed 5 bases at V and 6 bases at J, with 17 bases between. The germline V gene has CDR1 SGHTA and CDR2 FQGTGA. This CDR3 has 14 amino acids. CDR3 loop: CASSPTSPPGEQYF. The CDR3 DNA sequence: TGTGCCAGCAGCCCAACCTCCCCCCCCGGCGAGCAGTACTTC.

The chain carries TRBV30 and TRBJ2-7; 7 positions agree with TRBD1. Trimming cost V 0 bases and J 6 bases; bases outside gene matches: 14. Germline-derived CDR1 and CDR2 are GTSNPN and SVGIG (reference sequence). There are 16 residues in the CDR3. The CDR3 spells CAWSVKGLGQPSEQYF. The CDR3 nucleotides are TGTGCCTGGAGTGTAAAGGGGTTGGGACAGCCTTCCGAGCAGTACTTC.

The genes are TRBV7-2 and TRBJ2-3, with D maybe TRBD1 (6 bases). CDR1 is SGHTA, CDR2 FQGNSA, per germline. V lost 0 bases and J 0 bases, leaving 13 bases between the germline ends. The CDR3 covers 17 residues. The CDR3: CASSLAHRATSTDTQYF. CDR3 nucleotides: TGTGCCAGCAGCTTAGCACACAGGGCTACTAGCACAGATACGCAGTATTTT.

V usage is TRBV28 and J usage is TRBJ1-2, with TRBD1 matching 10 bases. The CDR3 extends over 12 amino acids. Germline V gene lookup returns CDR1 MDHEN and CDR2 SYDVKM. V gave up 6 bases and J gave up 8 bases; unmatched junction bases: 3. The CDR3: CASRTGGAGYTF. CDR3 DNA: TGTGCCAGCAGGACAGGGGGCGCAGGCTACACCTTC.

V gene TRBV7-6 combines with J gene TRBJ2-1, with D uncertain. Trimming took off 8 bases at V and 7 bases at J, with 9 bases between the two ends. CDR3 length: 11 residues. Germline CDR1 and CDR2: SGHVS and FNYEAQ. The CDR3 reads CASSSGNEQFF. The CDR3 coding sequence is TGTGCCAGCTCAAGTGGGAATGAGCAGTTCTTC. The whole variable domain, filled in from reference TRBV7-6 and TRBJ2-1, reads GAGVSQSPRYKVTKRGQDVALRCDPISGHVSLYWYRQALGQGPEFLTYFNYEAQQDKSGLPNDRFSAERPEGSISTLTIQRTEQRDSAMYRCASSSGNEQFFGPGTRLTVL.

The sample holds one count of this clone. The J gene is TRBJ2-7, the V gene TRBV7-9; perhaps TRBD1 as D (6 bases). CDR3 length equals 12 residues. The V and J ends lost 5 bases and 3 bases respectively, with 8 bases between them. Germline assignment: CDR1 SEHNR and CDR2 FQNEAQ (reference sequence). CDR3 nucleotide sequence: TGTGCCAGCAGCGGGGACAACTACGAGCAGTACTTC. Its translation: CASSGDNYEQYF.

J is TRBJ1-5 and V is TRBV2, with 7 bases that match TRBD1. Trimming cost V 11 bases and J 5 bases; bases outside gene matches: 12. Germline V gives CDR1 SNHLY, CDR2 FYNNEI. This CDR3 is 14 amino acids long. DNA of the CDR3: TGTGCCGGTTCTACCGGGACAGATGATCAGCCCCAGCATTTT. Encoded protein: CAGSTGTDDQPQHF.

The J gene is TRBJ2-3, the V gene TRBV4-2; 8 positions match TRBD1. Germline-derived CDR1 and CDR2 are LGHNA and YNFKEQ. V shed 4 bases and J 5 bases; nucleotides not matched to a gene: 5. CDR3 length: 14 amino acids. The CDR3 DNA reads TGTGCCAGCAGCCCCGGGACAGGCAAAGATACGCAGTATTTT. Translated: CASSPGTGKDTQYF.

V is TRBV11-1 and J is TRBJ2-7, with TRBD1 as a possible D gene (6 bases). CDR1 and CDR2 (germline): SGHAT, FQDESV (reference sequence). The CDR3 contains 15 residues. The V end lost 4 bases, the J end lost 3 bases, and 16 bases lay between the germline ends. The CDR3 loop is CASSSRLTGYYEQYF. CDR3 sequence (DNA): TGTGCCAGCAGCTCCCGACTTACAGGGTACTACGAGCAGTACTTC.

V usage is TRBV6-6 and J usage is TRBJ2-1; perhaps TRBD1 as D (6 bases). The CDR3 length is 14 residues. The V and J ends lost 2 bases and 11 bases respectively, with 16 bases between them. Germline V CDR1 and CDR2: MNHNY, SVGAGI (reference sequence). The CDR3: CASSYPPPQGQQFF. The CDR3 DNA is TGTGCCAGCAGTTACCCTCCACCACAGGGCCAGCAGTTCTTC.

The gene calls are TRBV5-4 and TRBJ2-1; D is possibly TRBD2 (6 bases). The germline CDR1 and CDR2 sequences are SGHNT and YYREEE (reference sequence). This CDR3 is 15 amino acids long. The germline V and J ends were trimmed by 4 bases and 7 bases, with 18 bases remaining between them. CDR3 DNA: TGTGCCAGCAGCCTCCAATATCGCGGGAATAATGAGCAGTTCTTC. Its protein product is CASSLQYRGNNEQFF.

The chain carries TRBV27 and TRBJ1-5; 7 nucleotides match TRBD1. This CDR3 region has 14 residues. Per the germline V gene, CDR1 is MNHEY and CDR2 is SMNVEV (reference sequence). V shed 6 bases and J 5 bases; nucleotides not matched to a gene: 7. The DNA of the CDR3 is TGTGCCAGCAGGAAAGCAGGGGGATATCAGCCCCAGCATTTT. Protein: CASRKAGGYQPQHF.

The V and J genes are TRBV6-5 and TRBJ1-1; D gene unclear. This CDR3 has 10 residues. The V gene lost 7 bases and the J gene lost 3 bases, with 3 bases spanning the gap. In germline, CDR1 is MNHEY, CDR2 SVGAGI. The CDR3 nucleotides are TGTGCCAGCAAGGACACTGAAGCTTTCTTT. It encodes CASKDTEAFF.

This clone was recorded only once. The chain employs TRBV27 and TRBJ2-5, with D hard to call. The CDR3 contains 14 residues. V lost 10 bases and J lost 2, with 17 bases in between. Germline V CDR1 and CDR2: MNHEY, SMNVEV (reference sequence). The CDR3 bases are TGTGCCACCAAACCGGGCCAGAGACAAGAGACCCAGTACTTC. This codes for CATKPGQRQETQYF.

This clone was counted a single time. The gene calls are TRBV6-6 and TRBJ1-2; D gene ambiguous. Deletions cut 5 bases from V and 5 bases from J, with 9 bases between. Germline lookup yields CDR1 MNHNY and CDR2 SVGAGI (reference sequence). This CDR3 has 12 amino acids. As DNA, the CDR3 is TGTGCCAGCAGTGGCAGTGAGTATGGCTACACCTTC. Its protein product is CASSGSEYGYTF.

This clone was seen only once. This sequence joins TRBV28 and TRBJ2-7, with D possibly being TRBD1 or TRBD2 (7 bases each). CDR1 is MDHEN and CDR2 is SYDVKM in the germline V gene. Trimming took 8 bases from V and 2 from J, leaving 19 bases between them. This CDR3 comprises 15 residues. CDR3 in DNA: TGTGCCAGCCAAGGGGGGAGGGACAGAGCCTACGAGCAGTACTTC. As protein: CASQGGRDRAYEQYF.

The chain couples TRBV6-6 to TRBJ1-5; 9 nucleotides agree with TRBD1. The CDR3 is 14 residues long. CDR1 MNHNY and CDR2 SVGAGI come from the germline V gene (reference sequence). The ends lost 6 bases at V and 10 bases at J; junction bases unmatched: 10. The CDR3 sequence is CASRHWDREGPQHF. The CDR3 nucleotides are TGTGCCAGCAGGCATTGGGACAGGGAGGGACCCCAGCATTTT.

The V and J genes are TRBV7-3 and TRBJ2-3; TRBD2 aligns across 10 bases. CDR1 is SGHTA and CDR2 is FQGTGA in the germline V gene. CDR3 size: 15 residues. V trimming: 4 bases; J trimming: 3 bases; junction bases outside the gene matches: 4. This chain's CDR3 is CASSSSGRGTDTQYF. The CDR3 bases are TGTGCCAGCAGCTCTAGCGGGAGAGGAACAGATACGCAGTATTTT.

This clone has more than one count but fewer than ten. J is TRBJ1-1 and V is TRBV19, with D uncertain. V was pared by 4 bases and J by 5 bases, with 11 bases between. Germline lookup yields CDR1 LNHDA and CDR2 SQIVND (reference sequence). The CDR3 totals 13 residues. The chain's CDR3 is CASSTSAETEAFF. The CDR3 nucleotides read TGTGCCAGTAGTACTTCGGCAGAGACTGAAGCTTTCTTT.

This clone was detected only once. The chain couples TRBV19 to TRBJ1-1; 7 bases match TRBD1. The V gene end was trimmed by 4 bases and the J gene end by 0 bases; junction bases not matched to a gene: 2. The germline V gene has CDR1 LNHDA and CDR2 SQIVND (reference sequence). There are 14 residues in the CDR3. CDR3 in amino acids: CASSKQGLNTEAFF. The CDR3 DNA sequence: TGTGCCAGTAGTAAACAGGGGCTGAACACTGAAGCTTTCTTT.

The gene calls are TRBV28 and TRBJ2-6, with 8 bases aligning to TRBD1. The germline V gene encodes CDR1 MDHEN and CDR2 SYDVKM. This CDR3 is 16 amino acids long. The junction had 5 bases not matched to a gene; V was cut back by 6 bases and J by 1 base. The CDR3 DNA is TGTGCCAGCAGCCCTCGGACAGGGTCTGGGGCCAACGTCCTGACTTTC. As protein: CASSPRTGSGANVLTF.

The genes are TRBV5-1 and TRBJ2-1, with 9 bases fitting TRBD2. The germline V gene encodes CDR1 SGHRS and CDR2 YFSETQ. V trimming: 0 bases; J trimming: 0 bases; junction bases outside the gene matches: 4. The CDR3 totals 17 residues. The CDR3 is CASSLAASGDSYNEQFF. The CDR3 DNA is TGCGCCAGCAGCTTGGCGGCTAGCGGGGACTCCTACAATGAGCAGTTCTTC.

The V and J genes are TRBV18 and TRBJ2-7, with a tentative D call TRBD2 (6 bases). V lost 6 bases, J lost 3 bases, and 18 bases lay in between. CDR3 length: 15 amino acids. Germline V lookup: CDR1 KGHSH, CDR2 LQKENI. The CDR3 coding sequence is TGTGCCAGCTCCATAACCGGGACTGGGTTCTACGAGCAGTACTTC. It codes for CASSITGTGFYEQYF.

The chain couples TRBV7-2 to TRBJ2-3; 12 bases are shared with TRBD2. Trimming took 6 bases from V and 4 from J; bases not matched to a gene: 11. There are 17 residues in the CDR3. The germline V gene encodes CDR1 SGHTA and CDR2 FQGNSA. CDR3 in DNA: TGTGCCAGCAGTCATGCTAGCGGGAGGGCCTACGCAGATACGCAGTATTTT. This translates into CASSHASGRAYADTQYF.

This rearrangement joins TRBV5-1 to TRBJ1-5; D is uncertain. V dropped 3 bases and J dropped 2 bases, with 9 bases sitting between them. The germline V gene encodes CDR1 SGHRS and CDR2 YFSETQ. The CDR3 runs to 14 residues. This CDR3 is CASSSEGGNQPQHF. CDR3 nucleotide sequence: TGCGCCAGCAGCTCCGAAGGTGGCAATCAGCCCCAGCATTTT.